This is a list of T cell receptor beta chains from one sample in a study of blood T cell repertoires in COVID-19. TCRdb's copy holds only in-frame clones and misses some; the assay was immunoSEQ multiplex PCR. The data contain approximately 220,000 clones, roughly 80% of them singletons. The sample taken for sequencing was peripheral blood. The receptors originated from a woman of 80 years or more with acute or convalescent COVID-19. CDR3s include the opening cysteine and the closing phenylalanine or tryptophan. D genes are given only for firm matches. Clone size is shown for a subset of rows, as once, few, many or a class of expanded clone.

D gene | clone size | J gene | V gene | CDR3 protein | CDR3 DNA
TRBD1 | few | TRBJ1-4 | TRBV5-6 | CASSGRTGINEKLFF | TGTGCCAGCAGCGGAAGGACAGGAATTAATGAAAAACTGTTTTTT
- | - | TRBJ2-7 | TRBV29-1 | CSVEGTMYEQYF | TGCAGCGTTGAAGGGACTATGTACGAGCAGTACTTC
- | - | TRBJ2-1 | TRBV5-1 | CASSLTGTTYNEQFF | TGCGCCAGCAGCTTGACAGGGACAACCTACAATGAGCAGTTCTTC
- | - | TRBJ1-3 | TRBV10-3 | CAISGEDTIYF | TGTGCCATCAGTGGGGAGGACACCATATATTTT
- | - | TRBJ1-2 | TRBV30 | CPPPAGGPGGYTF | TGTCCCCCCCCCGCCGGGGGGCCGGGGGGCTACACCTTC
TRBD2 | - | TRBJ2-2 | TRBV19 | CASSISGIDTGELFF | TGTGCCAGTAGTATTAGCGGGATAGACACCGGGGAGCTGTTTTTT
- | - | TRBJ2-4 | TRBV11-2 | CASSLFGDLSGVAKNIQYF | TGTGCCAGCAGCTTATTTGGAGATCTTAGCGGCGTAGCCAAAAACATTCAGTACTTC
- | - | TRBJ1-1 | TRBV19 | CASVSGWGDTEAFF | TGTGCCTCAGTATCGGGGTGGGGGGACACTGAAGCTTTCTTT
- | - | TRBJ1-5 | TRBV19 | CASSIVDATGTDQPQHF | TGTGCCAGTAGTATAGTGGACGCTACAGGGACGGATCAGCCCCAGCATTTT
TRBD2 | once | TRBJ2-7 | TRBV19 | CAINSGSRSRYEQYF | TGTGCCATTAATAGCGGGAGCCGAAGTAGGTACGAGCAGTACTTC
- | - | TRBJ2-3 | TRBV19 | CASTSGLITDTQYF | TGTGCCAGTACATCGGGACTCATAACAGATACGCAGTATTTT
TRBD1 | many | TRBJ2-7 | TRBV6-5 | CASREGTGSYEQYF | TGTGCCAGCAGGGAGGGGACAGGATCCTACGAGCAGTACTTC
TRBD1 | - | TRBJ2-7 | TRBV27 | CASSLTGGLEQYF | TGTGCCAGCAGTTTGACAGGGGGGCTTGAGCAGTACTTC
- | - | TRBJ1-6 | TRBV19 | CASSIIAYSYNSPLHF | TGTGCCAGTAGTATAATAGCTTACTCCTATAATTCACCCCTCCACTTT
TRBD1 | - | TRBJ2-3 | TRBV7-2 | CASSLGGGRTDTQYF | TGTGCCAGCAGCTTAGGAGGGGGCCGCACAGATACGCAGTATTTT
- | - | TRBJ1-3 | TRBV3-1/TRBV3-2 | CASSLGGTIYF | TGTGCCAGCAGCCTCGGGGGTACCATATATTTT